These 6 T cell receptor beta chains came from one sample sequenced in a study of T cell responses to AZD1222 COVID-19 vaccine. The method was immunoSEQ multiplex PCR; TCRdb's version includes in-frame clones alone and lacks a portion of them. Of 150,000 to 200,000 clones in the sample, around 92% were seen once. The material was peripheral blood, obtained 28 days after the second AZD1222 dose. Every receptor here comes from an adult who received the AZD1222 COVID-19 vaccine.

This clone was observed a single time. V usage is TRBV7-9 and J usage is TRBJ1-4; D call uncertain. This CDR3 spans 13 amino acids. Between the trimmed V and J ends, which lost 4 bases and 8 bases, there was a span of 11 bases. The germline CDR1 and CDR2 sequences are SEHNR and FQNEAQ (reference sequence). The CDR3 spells CASSSHSAEKLFF. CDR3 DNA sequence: TGTGCCAGCAGCTCCCACAGTGCCGAAAAACTGTTTTTT.

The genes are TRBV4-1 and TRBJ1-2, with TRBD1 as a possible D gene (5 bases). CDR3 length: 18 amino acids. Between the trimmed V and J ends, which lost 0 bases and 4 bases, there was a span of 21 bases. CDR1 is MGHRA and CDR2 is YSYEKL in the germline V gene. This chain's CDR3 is CASSQDPGTTYLGYGYTF. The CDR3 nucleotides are TGCGCCAGCAGCCAAGATCCGGGGACCACCTATCTAGGCTATGGCTACACCTTC.

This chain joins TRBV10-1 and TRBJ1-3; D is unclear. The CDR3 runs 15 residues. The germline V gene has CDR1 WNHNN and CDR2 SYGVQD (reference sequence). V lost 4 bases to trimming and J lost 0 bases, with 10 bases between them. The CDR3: CASSASTSSGNTIYF. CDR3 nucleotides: TGCGCCAGCAGTGCAAGCACGAGCTCTGGAAACACCATATATTTT.

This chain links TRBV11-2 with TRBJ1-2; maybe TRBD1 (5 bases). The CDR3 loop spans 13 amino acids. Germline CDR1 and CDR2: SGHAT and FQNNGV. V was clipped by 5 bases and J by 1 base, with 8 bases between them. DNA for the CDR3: TGTGCCAGCAGCCGGGACGGTAACTATGGCTACACCTTC. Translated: CASSRDGNYGYTF.

CDR3 nucleotides: TGTGCCAGCGACAGGGATTTACGCTACACCTTC. This gives the protein CASDRDLRYTF. The V gene is TRBV6-5, the J gene TRBJ1-2, with 7 bases fitting TRBD1. The CDR3 totals 11 residues. Germline V gene sequence: CDR1 MNHEY, CDR2 SVGAGI. With 8 bases clipped from V and 9 bases from J, the junction kept 6 bases outside the gene matches.

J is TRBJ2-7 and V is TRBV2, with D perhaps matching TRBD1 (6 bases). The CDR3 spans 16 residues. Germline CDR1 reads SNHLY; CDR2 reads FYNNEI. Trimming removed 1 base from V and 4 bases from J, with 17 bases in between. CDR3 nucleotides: TGTGCCAGCAGTGAAGTGGGCCGGCCAGGGGAATACGAGCAGTACTTC. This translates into CASSEVGRPGEYEQYF.